Listed below are T cell receptor beta chains from one sample, sequenced in a study of cytomegalovirus exposure and HLA in healthy donors. This table comes from immunoSEQ multiplex PCR, and its TCRdb copy is limited to in-frame clones, with some not included. The sample has 35,000 to 45,000 clones. The specimen was PBMCs. These receptors originate from a woman in her 30s in good health and CMV-seropositive. Both conserved end residues are part of each CDR3. The order of the fields is J gene, clone size, V gene, D gene, CDR3 protein, CDR3 DNA. D genes are given only for firm matches. The listing skips clone size in some rows; elsewhere it reads once, few, many or a size class.

J gene: TRBJ2-1; clone size: NA; V gene: TRBV5-1; D gene: TRBD2; CDR3 protein: CASSFTSGGYNEQFF; CDR3 DNA: TGCGCCAGCAGCTTCACAAGCGGGGGTTACAATGAGCAGTTCTTC
J gene: TRBJ1-6; clone size: NA; V gene: TRBV18; D gene: NA; CDR3 protein: CASSPEGGRSPLHF; CDR3 DNA: TGTGCCAGCTCACCAGAAGGGGGTCGGTCACCCCTCCACTTT
J gene: TRBJ1-1; clone size: NA; V gene: TRBV6-5; D gene: NA; CDR3 protein: CASSFGPGSETEAFF; CDR3 DNA: TGTGCCAGCAGTTTCGGTCCGGGGTCGGAGACTGAAGCTTTCTTT
J gene: TRBJ1-6; clone size: NA; V gene: TRBV27; D gene: TRBD1; CDR3 protein: CASSSYRGRSLSPFSPLHF; CDR3 DNA: TGTGCCAGCAGTTCCTACAGGGGGCGTTCTCTTTCCCCTTTTTCACCCCTCCACTTT
J gene: TRBJ1-1; clone size: NA; V gene: TRBV14; D gene: NA; CDR3 protein: CASRSRVNTEAFF; CDR3 DNA: TGTGCCAGCCGTTCCAGGGTGAACACTGAAGCTTTCTTT
J gene: TRBJ1-1; clone size: NA; V gene: TRBV7-2; D gene: NA; CDR3 protein: CASSYQGMNTEAFF; CDR3 DNA: TGTGCCAGCAGCTACCAGGGAATGAACACTGAAGCTTTCTTT
J gene: TRBJ1-3; clone size: NA; V gene: TRBV6-6; D gene: NA; CDR3 protein: CASSYSTPVNTIYF; CDR3 DNA: TGTGCCAGCAGTTACTCGACTCCCGTGAACACCATATATTTT
J gene: TRBJ1-2; clone size: NA; V gene: TRBV19; D gene: TRBD1; CDR3 protein: CASRSDRENYGYTF; CDR3 DNA: TGTGCCAGTAGATCTGACAGGGAAAACTATGGCTACACCTTC
J gene: TRBJ1-3; clone size: NA; V gene: TRBV7-9; D gene: TRBD1; CDR3 protein: CASSSQGAAGNTIYF; CDR3 DNA: TGTGCCAGCAGCTCACAGGGGGCAGCTGGAAACACCATATATTTT
J gene: TRBJ2-3; clone size: NA; V gene: TRBV9; D gene: NA; CDR3 protein: CASSVANSDTQYF; CDR3 DNA: TGTGCCAGCAGCGTAGCTAATTCAGATACGCAGTATTTT
J gene: TRBJ2-3; clone size: NA; V gene: TRBV18; D gene: NA; CDR3 protein: CASSPPEGLSTDTQYF; CDR3 DNA: TGTGCCAGCTCACCACCGGAGGGGTTAAGCACAGATACGCAGTATTTT
J gene: TRBJ2-2; clone size: NA; V gene: TRBV29-1; D gene: NA; CDR3 protein: CSAKNTGELFF; CDR3 DNA: TGCAGCGCAAAGAACACCGGGGAGCTGTTTTTT
J gene: TRBJ2-2; clone size: NA; V gene: TRBV14; D gene: NA; CDR3 protein: CASSQDQGIGELFF; CDR3 DNA: TGTGCCAGCAGCCAAGATCAGGGGATCGGGGAGCTGTTTTTT
J gene: TRBJ2-3; clone size: NA; V gene: TRBV19; D gene: NA; CDR3 protein: CASSTIQGGGTDTQYF; CDR3 DNA: TGTGCCAGTAGTACTATTCAGGGAGGGGGAACAGATACGCAGTATTTT
J gene: TRBJ2-5; clone size: NA; V gene: TRBV2; D gene: TRBD2; CDR3 protein: CASSVGTSGGHSQETQYF; CDR3 DNA: TGTGCCAGCAGTGTAGGGACTAGCGGGGGGCATTCCCAAGAGACCCAGTACTTC
J gene: TRBJ1-6; clone size: NA; V gene: TRBV6-1; D gene: NA; CDR3 protein: CASSVLTGTNSPLHF; CDR3 DNA: TGTGCCAGCAGTGTCCTTACAGGGACTAATTCACCCCTCCACTTT
J gene: TRBJ2-7; clone size: NA; V gene: TRBV19; D gene: TRBD1; CDR3 protein: CASSLNTGGYEQYF; CDR3 DNA: TGTGCCAGTAGTCTAAATACAGGGGGCTACGAGCAGTACTTC
J gene: TRBJ2-6; clone size: NA; V gene: TRBV5-1; D gene: NA; CDR3 protein: CASSLGEASGANVLTF; CDR3 DNA: TGCGCCAGCAGCCTGGGGGAGGCCTCTGGGGCCAACGTCCTGACTTTC
J gene: TRBJ1-5; clone size: NA; V gene: TRBV28; D gene: TRBD1; CDR3 protein: CASSFRTGGDQPQHF; CDR3 DNA: TGTGCCAGCAGTTTCCGGACAGGGGGCGATCAGCCCCAGCATTTT
J gene: TRBJ2-7; clone size: NA; V gene: TRBV19; D gene: TRBD1; CDR3 protein: CASSTRDRGLPYEQYF; CDR3 DNA: TGTGCCAGTAGCACCCGGGACAGGGGGCTACCCTACGAGCAGTACTTC
J gene: TRBJ2-1; clone size: NA; V gene: TRBV7-2; D gene: TRBD2; CDR3 protein: CASSSTGLAGAYNEQFF; CDR3 DNA: TGTGCCAGCAGCTCCACGGGACTAGCGGGGGCCTACAATGAGCAGTTCTTC
J gene: TRBJ2-1; clone size: NA; V gene: TRBV6-4; D gene: NA; CDR3 protein: CASSESTGIVGEQFF; CDR3 DNA: TGCGCCAGCAGTGAGAGTACAGGGATAGTGGGTGAGCAGTTCTTC
J gene: TRBJ2-7; clone size: NA; V gene: TRBV5-5; D gene: NA; CDR3 protein: CASSLDPSSYEQYF; CDR3 DNA: TGTGCCAGCAGCTTGGATCCCAGCTCCTACGAGCAGTACTTC
J gene: TRBJ2-5; clone size: NA; V gene: TRBV7-7; D gene: NA; CDR3 protein: CASSLAGGSQETQYF; CDR3 DNA: TGTGCTAGCAGCTTAGCTGGGGGGTCCCAAGAGACCCAGTACTTC
J gene: TRBJ1-2; clone size: NA; V gene: TRBV28; D gene: TRBD1; CDR3 protein: CASSSSGTGSRGYTF; CDR3 DNA: TGTGCCAGCAGCTCTTCCGGGACAGGGTCGCGTGGCTACACCTTC
J gene: TRBJ2-2; clone size: NA; V gene: TRBV29-1; D gene: NA; CDR3 protein: CSAAWRTGELFF; CDR3 DNA: TGCAGCGCCGCTTGGAGGACCGGGGAGCTGTTTTTT
J gene: TRBJ1-6; clone size: NA; V gene: TRBV7-2; D gene: NA; CDR3 protein: CASSLWGREESPLHF; CDR3 DNA: TGTGCCAGCAGCTTATGGGGCAGGGAGGAATCACCCCTCCACTTT
J gene: TRBJ1-1; clone size: NA; V gene: TRBV6-5; D gene: NA; CDR3 protein: CASRHRVYTEAFF; CDR3 DNA: TGTGCCAGCAGGCACAGGGTGTACACTGAAGCTTTCTTT
J gene: TRBJ2-6; clone size: NA; V gene: TRBV5-1; D gene: NA; CDR3 protein: CASRNPGDSGANVLTF; CDR3 DNA: TGCGCCAGCAGAAACCCAGGGGACTCTGGGGCCAACGTCCTGACTTTC
J gene: TRBJ1-4; clone size: NA; V gene: TRBV5-1; D gene: NA; CDR3 protein: CASSLEQEKLFF; CDR3 DNA: TGCGCCAGCAGCTTGGAACAGGAAAAACTGTTTTTT
J gene: TRBJ2-7; clone size: NA; V gene: TRBV7-9; D gene: NA; CDR3 protein: CASSLVSPGTYEQYF; CDR3 DNA: TGTGCCAGCAGCTTAGTTTCTCCCGGGACCTACGAGCAGTACTTC
J gene: TRBJ2-5; clone size: NA; V gene: TRBV2; D gene: NA; CDR3 protein: CASKGNIQTQYF; CDR3 DNA: TGTGCCAGCAAGGGGAACATACAGACCCAGTACTTC
J gene: TRBJ1-2; clone size: NA; V gene: TRBV10-3; D gene: NA; CDR3 protein: CAISESRGNYGYTF; CDR3 DNA: TGTGCCATCAGTGAGTCAAGGGGTAACTATGGCTACACCTTC
J gene: TRBJ1-5; clone size: NA; V gene: TRBV29-1; D gene: NA; CDR3 protein: CSVDNRTHGGLGNQPQHF; CDR3 DNA: TGCAGCGTCGATAATAGGACCCACGGAGGGCTTGGCAATCAGCCCCAGCATTTT
J gene: TRBJ2-5; clone size: NA; V gene: TRBV7-2; D gene: NA; CDR3 protein: CASSLMTKTQYF; CDR3 DNA: TGTGCCAGCAGCTTAATGACAAAGACCCAGTACTTC
J gene: TRBJ2-2; clone size: NA; V gene: TRBV7-9; D gene: NA; CDR3 protein: CASSLSGTGELFF; CDR3 DNA: TGTGCCAGCAGCCTCTCGGGCACCGGGGAGCTGTTTTTT
J gene: TRBJ2-5; clone size: NA; V gene: TRBV27; D gene: NA; CDR3 protein: CASSLLSRQETQYF; CDR3 DNA: TGTGCCAGCAGTTTACTGTCCCGCCAAGAGACCCAGTACTTC
J gene: TRBJ1-1; clone size: NA; V gene: TRBV6-1; D gene: NA; CDR3 protein: CASRSRQSEAFF; CDR3 DNA: TGTGCCAGCAGGTCCCGACAGAGTGAAGCTTTCTTT
J gene: TRBJ1-2; clone size: NA; V gene: TRBV19; D gene: TRBD1; CDR3 protein: CASSRTGFYGYTF; CDR3 DNA: TGTGCCAGTAGTCGGACAGGCTTCTATGGCTACACCTTC
J gene: TRBJ1-1; clone size: NA; V gene: TRBV20-1; D gene: TRBD1; CDR3 protein: CSAIQGSEAFF; CDR3 DNA: TGCAGTGCTATACAGGGGTCTGAAGCTTTCTTT
J gene: TRBJ1-3; clone size: NA; V gene: TRBV29-1; D gene: NA; CDR3 protein: CSVEEREYSGNTIYF; CDR3 DNA: TGCAGCGTTGAAGAGCGGGAATACTCTGGAAACACCATATATTTT
J gene: TRBJ1-4; clone size: NA; V gene: TRBV5-4; D gene: NA; CDR3 protein: CASSSAGADNEKLFF; CDR3 DNA: TGTGCCAGCAGCTCGGCTGGGGCGGACAATGAAAAACTGTTTTTT
J gene: TRBJ2-6; clone size: NA; V gene: TRBV6-4; D gene: NA; CDR3 protein: CASSEGFHGMSSGANVLTF; CDR3 DNA: TGTGCCAGCAGTGAAGGGTTCCACGGGATGAGCTCTGGGGCCAACGTCCTGACTTTC
J gene: TRBJ1-2; clone size: NA; V gene: TRBV7-9; D gene: TRBD1; CDR3 protein: CASSEGQNSNYGYTF; CDR3 DNA: TGTGCCAGCAGCGAGGGACAGAATTCCAACTATGGCTACACCTTC
J gene: TRBJ2-6; clone size: NA; V gene: TRBV30; D gene: NA; CDR3 protein: CAWSRVSGANVLTF; CDR3 DNA: TGTGCCTGGAGTCGCGTCTCTGGGGCCAACGTCCTGACTTTC
J gene: TRBJ2-2; clone size: NA; V gene: TRBV10-1; D gene: TRBD1; CDR3 protein: CASRQGLGTGELFF; CDR3 DNA: TGCGCCAGCCGACAGGGGCTCGGCACCGGGGAGCTGTTTTTT
J gene: TRBJ2-3; clone size: NA; V gene: TRBV7-9; D gene: NA; CDR3 protein: CASSLAGDRNTQYF; CDR3 DNA: TGTGCCAGCAGCTTAGCCGGTGACAGGAATACGCAGTATTTT
J gene: TRBJ1-4; clone size: NA; V gene: TRBV9; D gene: NA; CDR3 protein: CASSVRDGREKLFF; CDR3 DNA: TGTGCCAGCAGCGTTAGGGATGGGAGGGAAAAACTGTTTTTT
J gene: TRBJ2-2; clone size: medium-sized; V gene: TRBV7-6; D gene: NA; CDR3 protein: CASSLDISTGELFF; CDR3 DNA: TGTGCCAGCAGCCTCGACATTTCCACCGGGGAGCTGTTTTTT
J gene: TRBJ1-1; clone size: NA; V gene: TRBV6-5; D gene: TRBD1; CDR3 protein: CASSRAGGETEAFF; CDR3 DNA: TGTGCCAGCAGTCGGGCAGGGGGCGAAACTGAAGCTTTCTTT
J gene: TRBJ1-1; clone size: NA; V gene: TRBV27; D gene: TRBD1; CDR3 protein: CASKTEQDRGTEAFF; CDR3 DNA: TGTGCCAGCAAGACTGAACAGGACAGGGGCACTGAAGCTTTCTTT
J gene: TRBJ1-1; clone size: NA; V gene: TRBV11-2; D gene: NA; CDR3 protein: CASSPPDRGDTEAFF; CDR3 DNA: TGTGCCAGCAGCCCCCCCGACCGGGGGGACACTGAAGCTTTCTTT
J gene: TRBJ1-2; clone size: NA; V gene: TRBV30; D gene: TRBD1; CDR3 protein: CAWSAGTGDGYTF; CDR3 DNA: TGTGCCTGGAGCGCCGGGACAGGGGATGGCTACACCTTC
J gene: TRBJ1-1; clone size: NA; V gene: TRBV29-1; D gene: NA; CDR3 protein: CSVDDSSRYNTEAFF; CDR3 DNA: TGCAGCGTTGACGACAGTTCTAGGTATAACACTGAAGCTTTCTTT
J gene: TRBJ1-2; clone size: NA; V gene: TRBV2; D gene: TRBD1; CDR3 protein: CASSEGTGLVYGYTF; CDR3 DNA: TGTGCCAGCAGTGAGGGGACAGGTTTGGTCTATGGCTACACCTTC
J gene: TRBJ1-5; clone size: NA; V gene: TRBV6-1; D gene: TRBD1; CDR3 protein: CASSEHTSGQGSNQPQHF; CDR3 DNA: TGTGCCAGCAGTGAACACACTTCGGGACAGGGAAGCAATCAGCCCCAGCATTTT
J gene: TRBJ2-4; clone size: NA; V gene: TRBV7-2; D gene: TRBD2; CDR3 protein: CASRPAGAAAKNIQYF; CDR3 DNA: TGTGCCAGCAGGCCAGCGGGGGCGGCAGCCAAAAACATTCAGTACTTC
J gene: TRBJ1-6; clone size: NA; V gene: TRBV12-2; D gene: NA; CDR3 protein: CASRLSRRALGNSPLHF; CDR3 DNA: TGTGCAAGTCGCTTAAGTCGGAGGGCTCTGGGGAATTCACCCCTCCACTTT
J gene: TRBJ1-1; clone size: NA; V gene: TRBV6-1; D gene: TRBD1; CDR3 protein: CASRYDRGLNTEAFF; CDR3 DNA: TGTGCCAGCAGGTACGACAGGGGCCTAAACACTGAAGCTTTCTTT
J gene: TRBJ1-2; clone size: NA; V gene: TRBV27; D gene: TRBD1; CDR3 protein: CASSFRTGGDGYTF; CDR3 DNA: TGTGCCAGCAGTTTCCGGACAGGTGGCGATGGCTACACCTTC